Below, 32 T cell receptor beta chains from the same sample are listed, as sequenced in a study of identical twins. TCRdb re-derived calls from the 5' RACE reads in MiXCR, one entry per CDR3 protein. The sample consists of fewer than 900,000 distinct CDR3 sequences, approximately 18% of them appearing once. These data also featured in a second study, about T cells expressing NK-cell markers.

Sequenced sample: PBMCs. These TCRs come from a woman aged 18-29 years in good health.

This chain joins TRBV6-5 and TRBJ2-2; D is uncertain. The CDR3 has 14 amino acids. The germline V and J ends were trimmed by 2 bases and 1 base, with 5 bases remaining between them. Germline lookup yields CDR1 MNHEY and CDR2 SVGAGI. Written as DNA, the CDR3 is TGTGCCAGCAGTTACGACGGGAACACCGGGGAGCTGTTTTTT. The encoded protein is CASSYDGNTGELFF.

The CDR3 region is CASSYTGVSTDTQYF. The CDR3 nucleotides read TGTGCCAGCAGTTACACGGGAGTGAGCACAGATACGCAGTATTTT. The chain uses TRBV6-5 and TRBJ2-3; D possibly corresponds to TRBD2 (6 bases). This CDR3 comprises 15 residues. Trimming removed 2 bases at V and 0 bases at J, with 9 bases between. From germline, CDR1 is MNHEY and CDR2 SVGAGI.

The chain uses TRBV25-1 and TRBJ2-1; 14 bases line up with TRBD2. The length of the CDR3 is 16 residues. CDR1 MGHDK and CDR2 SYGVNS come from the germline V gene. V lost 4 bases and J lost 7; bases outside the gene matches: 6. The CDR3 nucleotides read TGTGCCAGCAGTGGCTTACGACTAGCGGGAGGGAATGAGCAGTTCTTC. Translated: CASSGLRLAGGNEQFF.

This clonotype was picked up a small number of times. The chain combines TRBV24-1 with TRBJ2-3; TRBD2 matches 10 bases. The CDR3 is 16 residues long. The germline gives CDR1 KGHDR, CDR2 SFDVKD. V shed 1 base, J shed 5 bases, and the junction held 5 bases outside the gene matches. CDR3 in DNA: TGTGCCACCAGTGATTTCTCTAGCGGGAGAGGAGATACGCAGTATTTT. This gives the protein CATSDFSSGRGDTQYF.

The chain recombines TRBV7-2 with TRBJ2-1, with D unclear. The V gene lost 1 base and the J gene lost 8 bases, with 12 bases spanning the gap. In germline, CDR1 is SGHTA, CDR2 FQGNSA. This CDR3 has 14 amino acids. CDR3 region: CASSLGVGDDEQFF. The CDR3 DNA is TGTGCCAGCAGCTTAGGAGTCGGCGACGATGAGCAGTTCTTC.

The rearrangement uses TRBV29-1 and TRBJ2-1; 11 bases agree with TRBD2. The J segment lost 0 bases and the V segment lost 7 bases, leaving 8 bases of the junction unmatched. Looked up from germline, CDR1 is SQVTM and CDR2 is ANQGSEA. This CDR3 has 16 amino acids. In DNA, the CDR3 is TGCAGCGCTTTTCTAGCGGGGGGCTCCTCCTACAATGAGCAGTTCTTC. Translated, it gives CSAFLAGGSSYNEQFF.

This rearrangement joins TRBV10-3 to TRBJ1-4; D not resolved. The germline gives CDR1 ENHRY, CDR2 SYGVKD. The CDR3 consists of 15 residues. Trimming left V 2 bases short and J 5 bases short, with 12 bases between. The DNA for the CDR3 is TGTGCCATCAGTGAGGGAGTCAGAAGAAATGAAAAACTGTTTTTT. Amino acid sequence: CAISEGVRRNEKLFF.

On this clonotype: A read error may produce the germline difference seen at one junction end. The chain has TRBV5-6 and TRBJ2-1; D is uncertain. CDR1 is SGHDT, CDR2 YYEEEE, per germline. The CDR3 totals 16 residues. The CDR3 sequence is CASSLEAIPRYNERFF. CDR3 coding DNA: TGTGCCAGCAGCTTGGAAGCGATCCCCAGGTACAATGAGCGGTTCTTC.

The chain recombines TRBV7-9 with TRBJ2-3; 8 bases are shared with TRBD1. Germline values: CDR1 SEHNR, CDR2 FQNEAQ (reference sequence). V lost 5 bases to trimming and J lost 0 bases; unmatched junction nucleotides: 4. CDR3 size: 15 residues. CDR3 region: CASSPGDRSTDTQYF. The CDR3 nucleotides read TGTGCCAGCAGCCCTGGGGACAGGAGCACAGATACGCAGTATTTT.

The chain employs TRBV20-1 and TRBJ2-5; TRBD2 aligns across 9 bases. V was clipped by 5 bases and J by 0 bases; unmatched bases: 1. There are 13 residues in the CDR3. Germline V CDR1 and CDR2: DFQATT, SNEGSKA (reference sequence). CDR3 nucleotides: TGCAGTGCTCGACTAGCGGACCAAGAGACCCAGTACTTC. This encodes CSARLADQETQYF.

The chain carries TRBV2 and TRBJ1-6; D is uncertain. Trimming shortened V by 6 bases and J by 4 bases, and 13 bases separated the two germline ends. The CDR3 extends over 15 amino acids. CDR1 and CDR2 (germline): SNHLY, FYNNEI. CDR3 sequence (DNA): TGTGCCAGCAGCCGCCAGCGTCCGTATAATTCACCCCTCCACTTT. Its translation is CASSRQRPYNSPLHF.

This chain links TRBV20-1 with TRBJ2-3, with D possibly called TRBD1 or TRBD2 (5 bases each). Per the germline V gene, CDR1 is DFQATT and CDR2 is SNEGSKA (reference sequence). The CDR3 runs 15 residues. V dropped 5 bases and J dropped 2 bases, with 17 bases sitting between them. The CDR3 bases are TGCAGTGCTTGTCCGGGACGGGAATACACAGATACGCAGTATTTT. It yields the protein CSACPGREYTDTQYF.

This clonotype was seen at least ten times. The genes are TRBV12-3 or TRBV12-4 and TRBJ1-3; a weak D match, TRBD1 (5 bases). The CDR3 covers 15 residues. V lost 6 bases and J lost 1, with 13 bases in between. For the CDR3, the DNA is TGTGCCAGCAGCTCCACAGGAGCTTCTGGAAACACCATATATTTT. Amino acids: CASSSTGASGNTIYF.

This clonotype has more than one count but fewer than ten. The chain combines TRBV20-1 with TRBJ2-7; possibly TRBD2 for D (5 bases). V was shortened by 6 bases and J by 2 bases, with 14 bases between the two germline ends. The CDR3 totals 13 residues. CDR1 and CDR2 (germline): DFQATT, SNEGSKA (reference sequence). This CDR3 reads CSASPGYTYEQYF. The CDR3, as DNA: TGCAGTGCATCTCCGGGGTATACCTACGAGCAGTACTTC.

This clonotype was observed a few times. The CDR3 loop reads CATSRRHSEQFF. Here the CDR3 DNA reads TGTGCCACCAGCAGACGCCACAGTGAGCAGTTCTTC. The chain has TRBV15 and TRBJ2-1; D not resolved. Germline assignment: CDR1 LNHNV and CDR2 YYDKDF (reference sequence). This CDR3 comprises 12 residues. Trimming cost V 2 bases and J 9 bases, with 8 bases left between them.

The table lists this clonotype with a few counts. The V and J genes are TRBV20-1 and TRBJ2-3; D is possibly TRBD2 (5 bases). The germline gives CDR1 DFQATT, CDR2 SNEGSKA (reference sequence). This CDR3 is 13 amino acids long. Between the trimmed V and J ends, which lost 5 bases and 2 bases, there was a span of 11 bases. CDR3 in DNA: TGCAGTGCTCTAAGCGGACTCACAGATACGCAGTATTTT. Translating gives CSALSGLTDTQYF.

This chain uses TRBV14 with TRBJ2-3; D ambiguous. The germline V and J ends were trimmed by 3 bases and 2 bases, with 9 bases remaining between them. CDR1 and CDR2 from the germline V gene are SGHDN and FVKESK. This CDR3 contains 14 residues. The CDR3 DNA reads TGTGCCAGCAGCCACCCACGGCACACAGATACGCAGTATTTT. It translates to CASSHPRHTDTQYF.

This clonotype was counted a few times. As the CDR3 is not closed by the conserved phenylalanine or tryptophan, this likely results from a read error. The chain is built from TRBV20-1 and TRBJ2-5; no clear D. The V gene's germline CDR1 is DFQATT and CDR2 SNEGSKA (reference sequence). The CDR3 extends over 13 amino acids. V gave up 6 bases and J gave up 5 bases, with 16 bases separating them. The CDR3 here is CSAMGGLSETQYL. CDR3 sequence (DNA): TGCAGTGCGATGGGCGGTTTGTCGGAGACCCAGTACCTC.

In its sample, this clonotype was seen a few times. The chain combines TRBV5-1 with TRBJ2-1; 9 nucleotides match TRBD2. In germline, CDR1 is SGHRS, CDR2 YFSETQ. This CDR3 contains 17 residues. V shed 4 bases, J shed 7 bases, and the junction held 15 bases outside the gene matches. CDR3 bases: TGCGCCAGCAGCCCTAGATCGACTAGCGGCCAGTGGAATGAGCAGTTCTTC. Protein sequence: CASSPRSTSGQWNEQFF.

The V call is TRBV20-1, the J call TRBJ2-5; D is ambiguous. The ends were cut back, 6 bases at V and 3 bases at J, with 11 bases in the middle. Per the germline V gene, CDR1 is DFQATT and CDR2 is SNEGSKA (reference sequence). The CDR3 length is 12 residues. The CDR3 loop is CSAPGWEETQYF. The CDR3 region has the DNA TGCAGTGCCCCCGGATGGGAAGAGACCCAGTACTTC.

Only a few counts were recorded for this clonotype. The CDR3 DNA reads as TGTGCCAGCTCAAGGAGACCGACAGGGGCCAACGAGCAGTACTTC. Encoded protein: CASSRRPTGANEQYF. V usage is TRBV18 and J usage is TRBJ2-7; 8 nucleotides match TRBD1. The V and J ends lost 5 bases and 5 bases, in that order; junction bases with no gene match: 11. CDR1 and CDR2 from the germline V gene are KGHSH and LQKENI. CDR3 length equals 15 residues.

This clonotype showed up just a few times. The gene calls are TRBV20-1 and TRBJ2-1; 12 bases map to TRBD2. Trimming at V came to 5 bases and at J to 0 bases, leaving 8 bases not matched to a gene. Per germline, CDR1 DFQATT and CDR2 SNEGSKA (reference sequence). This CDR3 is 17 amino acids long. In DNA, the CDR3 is TGCAGTGCTTTGGGACTAGCGGGTAAAATCTCCTACAATGAGCAGTTCTTC. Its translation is CSALGLAGKISYNEQFF.

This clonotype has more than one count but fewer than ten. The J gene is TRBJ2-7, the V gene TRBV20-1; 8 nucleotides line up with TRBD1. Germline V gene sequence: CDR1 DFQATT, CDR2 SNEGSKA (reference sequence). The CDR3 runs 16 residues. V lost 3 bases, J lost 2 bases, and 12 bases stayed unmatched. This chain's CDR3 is CSARKAPGQEAYEQYF. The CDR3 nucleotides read TGCAGTGCTAGGAAGGCACCGGGACAGGAAGCCTACGAGCAGTACTTC.

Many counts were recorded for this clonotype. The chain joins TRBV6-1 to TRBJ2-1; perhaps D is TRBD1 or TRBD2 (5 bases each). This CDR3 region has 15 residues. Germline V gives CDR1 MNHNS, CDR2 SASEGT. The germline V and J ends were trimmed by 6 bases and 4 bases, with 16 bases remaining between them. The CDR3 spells CASSRDQPVYNEQFF. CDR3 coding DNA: TGTGCCAGCAGCAGGGACCAGCCCGTTTACAATGAGCAGTTCTTC.

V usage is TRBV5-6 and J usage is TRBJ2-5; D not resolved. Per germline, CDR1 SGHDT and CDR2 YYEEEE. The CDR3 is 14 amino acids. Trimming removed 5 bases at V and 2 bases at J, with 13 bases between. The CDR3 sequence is CASSHQGIQETQYF. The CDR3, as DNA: TGTGCCAGCAGTCACCAAGGGATACAAGAGACCCAGTACTTC.

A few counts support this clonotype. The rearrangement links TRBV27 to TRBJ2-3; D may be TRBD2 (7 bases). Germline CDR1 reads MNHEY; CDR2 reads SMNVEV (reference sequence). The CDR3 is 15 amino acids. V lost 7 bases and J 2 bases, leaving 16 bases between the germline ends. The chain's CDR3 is CASTQRGGPTDTQYF. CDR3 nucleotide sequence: TGTGCCAGCACCCAAAGGGGGGGACCCACAGATACGCAGTATTTT.

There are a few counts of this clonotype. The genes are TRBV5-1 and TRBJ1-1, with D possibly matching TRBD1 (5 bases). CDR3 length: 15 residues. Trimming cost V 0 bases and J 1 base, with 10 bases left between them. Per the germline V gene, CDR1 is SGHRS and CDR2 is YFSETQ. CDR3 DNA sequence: TGCGCCAGCAGCTTGGCCGGGGGAGCGAACACTGAAGCTTTCTTT. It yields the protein CASSLAGGANTEAFF. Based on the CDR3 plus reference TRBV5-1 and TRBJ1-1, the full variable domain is KAGVTQTPRYLIKTRGQQVTLSCSPISGHRSVSWYQQTPGQGLQFLFEYFSETQRNKGNFPGRFSGRQFSNSRSEMNVSTLELGDSALYLCASSLAGGANTEAFFGQGTRLTVV.

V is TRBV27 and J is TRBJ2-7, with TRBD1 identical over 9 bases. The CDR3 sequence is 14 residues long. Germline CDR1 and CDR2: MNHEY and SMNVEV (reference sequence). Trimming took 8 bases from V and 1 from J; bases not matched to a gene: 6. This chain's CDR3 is CASAGTGFSYEQYF. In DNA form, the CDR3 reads TGTGCCAGCGCCGGGACAGGGTTTTCCTACGAGCAGTACTTC.

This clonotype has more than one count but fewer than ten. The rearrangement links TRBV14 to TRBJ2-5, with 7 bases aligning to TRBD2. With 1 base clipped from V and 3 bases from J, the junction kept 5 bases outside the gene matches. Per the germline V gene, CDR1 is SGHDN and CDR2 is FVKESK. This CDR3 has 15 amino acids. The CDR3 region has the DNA TGTGCCAGCAGCCAAGTTACGGGGGGAAAAGAGACCCAGTACTTC. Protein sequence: CASSQVTGGKETQYF.

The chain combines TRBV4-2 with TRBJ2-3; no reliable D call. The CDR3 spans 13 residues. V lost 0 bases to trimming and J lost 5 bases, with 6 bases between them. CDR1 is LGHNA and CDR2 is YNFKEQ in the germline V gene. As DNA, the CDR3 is TGTGCCAGCAGCCAAGAGAAGGGAGATACGCAGTATTTT. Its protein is CASSQEKGDTQYF.

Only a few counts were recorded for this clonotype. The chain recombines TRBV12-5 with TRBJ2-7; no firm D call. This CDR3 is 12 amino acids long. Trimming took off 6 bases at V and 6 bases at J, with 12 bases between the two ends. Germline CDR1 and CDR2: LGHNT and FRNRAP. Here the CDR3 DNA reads TGTGCTAGTGGCTCCGGACCCCCCGAGCAGTACTTC. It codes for CASGSGPPEQYF.

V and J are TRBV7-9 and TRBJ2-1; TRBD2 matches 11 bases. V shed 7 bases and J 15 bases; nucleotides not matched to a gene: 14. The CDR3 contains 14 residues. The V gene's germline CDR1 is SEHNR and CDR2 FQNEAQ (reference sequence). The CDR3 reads CASNPGLAEGDRFF. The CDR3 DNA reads TGTGCCAGCAATCCGGGACTAGCGGAGGGGGATCGGTTCTTC. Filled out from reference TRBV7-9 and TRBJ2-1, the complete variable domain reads DTGVSQNPRHKITKRGQNVTFRCDPISEHNRLYWYRQTLGQGPEFLTYFQNEAQLEKSRLLSDRFSAERPKGSFSTLEIQRTEQGDSAMYLCASNPGLAEGDRFFGPGTRLTVL.